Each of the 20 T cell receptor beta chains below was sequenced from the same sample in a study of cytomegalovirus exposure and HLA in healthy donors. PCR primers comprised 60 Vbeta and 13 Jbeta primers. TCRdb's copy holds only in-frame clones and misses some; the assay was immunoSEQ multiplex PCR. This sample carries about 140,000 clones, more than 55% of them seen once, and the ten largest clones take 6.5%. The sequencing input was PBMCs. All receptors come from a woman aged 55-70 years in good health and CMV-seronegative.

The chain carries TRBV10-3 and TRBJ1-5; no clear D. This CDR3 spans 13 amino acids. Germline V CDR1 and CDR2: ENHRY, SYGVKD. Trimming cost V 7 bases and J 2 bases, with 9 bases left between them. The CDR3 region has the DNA TGTGCCATCAAACCGGGAGGCAATCAGCCCCAGCATTTT. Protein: CAIKPGGNQPQHF.

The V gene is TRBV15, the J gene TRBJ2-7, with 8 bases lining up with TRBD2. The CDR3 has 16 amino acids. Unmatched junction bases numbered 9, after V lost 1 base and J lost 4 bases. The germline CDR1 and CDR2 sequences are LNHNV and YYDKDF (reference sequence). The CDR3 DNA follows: TGTGCCACCAGCAGAGGGGCCAGAACGGGAGGGTACGAGCAGTACTTC. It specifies CATSRGARTGGYEQYF.

CDR3 residues: CASSVSDRGGSPLHF. The CDR3 region has the DNA TGTGCCAGCAGCGTCTCCGACAGGGGTGGTTCACCCCTCCACTTT. V usage is TRBV9 and J usage is TRBJ1-6, with 8 nucleotides matching TRBD1. V gave up 2 bases and J gave up 9 bases; unmatched junction bases: 7. Germline lookup yields CDR1 SGDLS and CDR2 YYNGEE. The CDR3 loop spans 15 amino acids. Combining the CDR3 with reference TRBV9 and TRBJ1-6 gives the whole variable domain DSGVTQTPKHLITATGQRVTLRCSPRSGDLSVYWYQQSLDQGLQFLIQYYNGEERAKGNILERFSAQQFPDLHSELNLSSLELGDSALYFCASSVSDRGGSPLHFGNGTRLTVT.

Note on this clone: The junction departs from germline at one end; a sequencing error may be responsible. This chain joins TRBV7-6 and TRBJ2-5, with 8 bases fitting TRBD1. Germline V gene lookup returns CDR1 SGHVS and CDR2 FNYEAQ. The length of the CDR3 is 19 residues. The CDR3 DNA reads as TGTACCAGCAGCTTAAGTCTCAGGGGGCAGAGAGGGACGCAAGAGACCCAGTACTTC. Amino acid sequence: CTSSLSLRGQRGTQETQYF. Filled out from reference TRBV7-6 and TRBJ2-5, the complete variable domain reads GAGVSQSPRYKVTKRGQDVALRCDPISGHVSLYWYRQALGQGPEFLTYFNYEAQQDKSGLPNDRFSAERPEGSISTLTIQRTEQRDSAMYRCTSSLSLRGQRGTQETQYFGPGTRLLVL.

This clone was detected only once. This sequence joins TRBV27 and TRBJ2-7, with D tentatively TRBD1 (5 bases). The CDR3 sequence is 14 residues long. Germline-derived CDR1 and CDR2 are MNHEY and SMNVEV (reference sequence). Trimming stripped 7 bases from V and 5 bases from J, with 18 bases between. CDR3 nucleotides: TGTGCCAGCACCGCCTTAGGACATCCCGACGAGCAGTACTTC. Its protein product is CASTALGHPDEQYF.

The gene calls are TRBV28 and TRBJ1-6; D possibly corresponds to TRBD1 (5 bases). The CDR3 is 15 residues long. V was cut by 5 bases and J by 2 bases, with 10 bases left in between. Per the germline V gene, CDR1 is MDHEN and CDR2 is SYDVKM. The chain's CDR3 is CASSRGFTYNSPLHF. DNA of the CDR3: TGTGCCAGCAGTAGGGGTTTCACCTATAATTCACCCCTCCACTTT.

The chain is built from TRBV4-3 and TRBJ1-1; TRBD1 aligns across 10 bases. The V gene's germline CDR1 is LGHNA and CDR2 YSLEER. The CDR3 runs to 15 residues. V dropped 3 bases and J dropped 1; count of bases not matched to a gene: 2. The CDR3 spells CASSQRQGANTEAFF. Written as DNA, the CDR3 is TGCGCCAGCAGCCAGAGACAGGGGGCGAACACTGAAGCTTTCTTT.

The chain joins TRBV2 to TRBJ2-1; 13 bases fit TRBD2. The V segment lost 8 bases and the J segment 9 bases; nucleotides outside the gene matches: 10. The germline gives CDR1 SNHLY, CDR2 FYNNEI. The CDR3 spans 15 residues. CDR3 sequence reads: CASRPRTSGGAEQFF. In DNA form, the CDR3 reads TGTGCCAGCCGGCCCAGGACTAGCGGGGGCGCTGAGCAGTTCTTC.

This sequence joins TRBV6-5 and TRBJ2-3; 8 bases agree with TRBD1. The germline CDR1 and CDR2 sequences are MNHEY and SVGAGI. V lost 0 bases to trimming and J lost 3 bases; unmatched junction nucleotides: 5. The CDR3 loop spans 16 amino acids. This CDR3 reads CASSYSSGGRTDTQYF. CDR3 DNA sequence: TGTGCCAGCAGTTACTCTTCAGGGGGCCGTACAGATACGCAGTATTTT.

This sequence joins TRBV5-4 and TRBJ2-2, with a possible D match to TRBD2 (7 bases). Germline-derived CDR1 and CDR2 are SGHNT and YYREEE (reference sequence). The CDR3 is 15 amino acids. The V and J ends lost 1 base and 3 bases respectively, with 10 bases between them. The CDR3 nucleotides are TGTGCCAGCAGCTTGCGGGGGGCAGACACCGGGGAGCTGTTTTTT. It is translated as CASSLRGADTGELFF.

The CDR3 DNA sequence: TGTGCCAGCAGTTTATCAGGGGCTGGAAACACCATATATTTT. This codes for CASSLSGAGNTIYF. The chain carries TRBV27 and TRBJ1-3, with D possibly TRBD1 on 5 matching bases. Germline CDR1 MNHEY, CDR2 SMNVEV (reference sequence). V was shortened by 0 bases and J by 2 bases, with 5 bases between the two germline ends. The CDR3 totals 14 residues.

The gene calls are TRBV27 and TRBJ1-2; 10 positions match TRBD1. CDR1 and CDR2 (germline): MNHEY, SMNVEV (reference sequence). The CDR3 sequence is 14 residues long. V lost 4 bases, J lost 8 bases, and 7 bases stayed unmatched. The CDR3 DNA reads TGTGCCAGCAGTTGGGACAGGGGTTTGAAGGGCTACACCTTC. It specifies CASSWDRGLKGYTF.

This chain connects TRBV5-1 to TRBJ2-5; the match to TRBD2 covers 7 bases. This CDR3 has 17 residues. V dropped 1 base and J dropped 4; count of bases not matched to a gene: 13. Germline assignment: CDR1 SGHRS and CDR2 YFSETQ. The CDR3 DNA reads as TGCGCCAGCAGCTTGAGGTCTAGCGGAAGAGGTGGAGAGACCCAGTACTTC. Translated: CASSLRSSGRGGETQYF. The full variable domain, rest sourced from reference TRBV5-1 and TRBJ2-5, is KAGVTQTPRYLIKTRGQQVTLSCSPISGHRSVSWYQQTPGQGLQFLFEYFSETQRNKGNFPGRFSGRQFSNSRSEMNVSTLELGDSALYLCASSLRSSGRGGETQYFGPGTRLLVL.

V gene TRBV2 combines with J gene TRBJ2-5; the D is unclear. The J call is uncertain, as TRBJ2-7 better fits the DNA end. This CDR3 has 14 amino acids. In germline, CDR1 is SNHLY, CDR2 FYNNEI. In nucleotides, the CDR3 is TGTGCCAGCAGTGACACGACACGCTCCTACGAGCAGTACTTC. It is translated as CASSDTTRSYEQYF.

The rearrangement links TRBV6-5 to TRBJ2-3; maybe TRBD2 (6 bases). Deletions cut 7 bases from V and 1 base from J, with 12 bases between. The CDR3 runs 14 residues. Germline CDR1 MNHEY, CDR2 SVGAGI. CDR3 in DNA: TGTGCCAGCACCCTCCCGGGGGGCACAGATACGCAGTATTTT. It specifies CASTLPGGTDTQYF.

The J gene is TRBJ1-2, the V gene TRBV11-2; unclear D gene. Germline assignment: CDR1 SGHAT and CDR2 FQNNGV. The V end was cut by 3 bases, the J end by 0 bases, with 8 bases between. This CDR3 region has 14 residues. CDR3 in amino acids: CASSFRGPNYGYTF. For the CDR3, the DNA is TGTGCCAGCAGCTTCCGAGGCCCTAACTATGGCTACACCTTC.

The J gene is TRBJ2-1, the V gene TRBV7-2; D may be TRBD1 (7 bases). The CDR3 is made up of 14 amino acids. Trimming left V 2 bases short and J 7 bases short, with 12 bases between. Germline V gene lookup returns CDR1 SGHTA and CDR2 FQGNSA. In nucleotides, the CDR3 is TGTGCCAGCAGCTTAACGCCAGGGGGGAATGAGCAGTTCTTC. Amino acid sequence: CASSLTPGGNEQFF.

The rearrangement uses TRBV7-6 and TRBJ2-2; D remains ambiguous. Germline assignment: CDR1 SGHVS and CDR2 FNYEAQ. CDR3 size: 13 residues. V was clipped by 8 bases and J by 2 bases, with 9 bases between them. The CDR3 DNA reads TGTGCCAGCGGGCTACCCAACACCGGGGAGCTGTTTTTT. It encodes CASGLPNTGELFF.

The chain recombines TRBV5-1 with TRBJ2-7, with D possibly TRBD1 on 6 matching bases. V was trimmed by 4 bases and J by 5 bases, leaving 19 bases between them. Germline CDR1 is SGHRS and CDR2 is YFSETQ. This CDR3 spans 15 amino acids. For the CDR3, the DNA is TGCGCCAGCAGCGGCCGGACAGCCCTTCCCCACGAGCAGTACTTC. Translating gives CASSGRTALPHEQYF. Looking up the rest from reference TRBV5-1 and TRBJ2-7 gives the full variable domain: KAGVTQTPRYLIKTRGQQVTLSCSPISGHRSVSWYQQTPGQGLQFLFEYFSETQRNKGNFPGRFSGRQFSNSRSEMNVSTLELGDSALYLCASSGRTALPHEQYFGPGTRLTVT.

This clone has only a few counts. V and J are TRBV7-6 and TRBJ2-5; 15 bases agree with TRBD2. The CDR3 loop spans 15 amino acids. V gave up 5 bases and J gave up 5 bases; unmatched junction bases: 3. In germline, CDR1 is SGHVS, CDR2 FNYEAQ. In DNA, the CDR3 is TGTGCCAGCAGCACCGGGACTAGCGGGGGGGAGACCCAGTACTTC. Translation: CASSTGTSGGETQYF.